A selection of T cell receptor beta chains follows, all from one sample in a study of T cells expressing NK-cell markers. TCRdb reanalyzed the 5' RACE reads, giving one entry per CDR3 protein sequence and no DNA. This repertoire comprises approximately 440,000 distinct CDR3 sequences; its ten largest clones make up over 1.3%. Sequencing was performed on blood T cells: a sorted CD56 or NKG2C T cell subset, CD4+ or CD8+ T cells, or bulk PBMC T cells (not recorded which). The receptors stem from a woman in her fifties or sixties in good health. The CDR3 runs from the conserved cysteine through the conserved F or W. Fields, in order: J gene, V gene, clone size, CDR3 protein. Rows may omit the clone size; those that give it use once, few, many or a size class.

TRBJ2-7 TRBV7-6 NA CASSLEGGTSYEQYF
TRBJ1-1 TRBV25-1 NA CARSEFKGEVTEAFF
TRBJ2-1 TRBV11-2 NA CASSFGQGIYNEQFF
TRBJ2-2 TRBV7-2 NA CASRSGLISGELFF
TRBJ2-1 TRBV11-2 NA CASRAPGTSVFNEQFF
TRBJ2-1 TRBV12-3/TRBV12-4 medium-sized CASRPGLAGGLNEQFF
TRBJ2-3 TRBV6-1 NA CASSEVRDTQGVTDTQYF
TRBJ1-2 TRBV27 NA CASSDLPQKGDGYTF
TRBJ2-1 TRBV10-3 NA CATRDSSYNEQFF
TRBJ2-1 TRBV4-1 NA CASSQDSRGHNEQFF
TRBJ2-1 TRBV5-1 NA CASSPRAGMSNEQFF
TRBJ1-5 TRBV27 NA CASGWQNSNQPQHF
TRBJ2-1 TRBV2 NA CASSVGYNEQFF
TRBJ2-7 TRBV3-1 NA CASSLRYEQYF
TRBJ2-2 TRBV6-7 NA CASSYSTSGNTGELFF
TRBJ1-1 TRBV3-1 NA CASWGSGTEAFF
TRBJ1-6 TRBV6-1 NA CASSEQQGRPPLHF
TRBJ2-7 TRBV3-1 NA CASSPTGQGRIEQYF
TRBJ2-1 TRBV5-1 NA CASSLTASGRSSSYNEQFF
TRBJ2-7 TRBV14 NA CASSQAPGLGYEQYF
TRBJ2-2 TRBV5-1 NA CASSPTNLNTGELFF
TRBJ1-5 TRBV20-1 NA CSASLDRGQRQPQHF
TRBJ2-1 TRBV27 NA CASIRLGLAYNEQFF
TRBJ2-4 TRBV7-8 NA CASSLAMWAHIQYF
TRBJ1-2 TRBV5-1 NA CASSLTRPNYGYTF
TRBJ2-1 TRBV29-1 NA CSVEGLAGHYNEQFF
TRBJ2-3 TRBV3-1 NA CASSQVRQLAGADTQYF
TRBJ2-7 TRBV4-1 NA CASSQDPGPTYEQYF
TRBJ2-2 TRBV29-1 NA CSVEVDSGGNGELFF
TRBJ1-3 TRBV12-3/TRBV12-4 NA CASSAPTGDSGNTIYF
TRBJ1-6 TRBV2 NA CASGPRSFLHF
TRBJ2-2 TRBV14 NA CASSQGSLSQFIGATGELFF
TRBJ2-3 TRBV27 NA CASTHTFWGLGQDTQYF
TRBJ2-3 TRBV10-3 NA CAIMTSGSNTQYF
TRBJ2-1 TRBV18 NA CASSPSSGGFNEQFF
TRBJ1-1 TRBV6-6 NA CASSLTTNTEAFF
TRBJ2-2 TRBV7-6 NA CASSSRVPNTGELFF
TRBJ1-1 TRBV5-5 NA CASASKGLAEAFF
TRBJ2-7 TRBV6-5 NA CAHRDSGFHEQYF
TRBJ2-3 TRBV29-1 NA CSVDHDLFGTDTQYF
TRBJ2-3 TRBV5-1 NA CASISGNTQYF
TRBJ1-2 TRBV14 NA CASSQVVGFGGYTF
TRBJ1-1 TRBV19 NA CASNPGGVTEAFF
TRBJ1-5 TRBV12-3/TRBV12-4 NA CASAATGFRSNQPQHF
TRBJ2-3 TRBV12-3/TRBV12-4 NA CASSRTGATDTQYF
TRBJ2-1 TRBV7-2 NA CASSLAPGQNEQFF
TRBJ2-5 TRBV25-1 NA CASQENRGTQETQYF
TRBJ2-1 TRBV3-1 NA CASSQDTFSYNEQFF
TRBJ2-2 TRBV24-1 NA CATSGVAPQDTGELFF
TRBJ1-5 TRBV7-8 NA CASSLAYKGTPPEPQHF
TRBJ2-1 TRBV19 NA CASSHSGSRQFF
TRBJ2-3 TRBV11-2 NA CASSFTPSRGSSTDTQYF
TRBJ2-1 TRBV14 NA CASSRKAGGPGPFF
TRBJ2-3 TRBV19 NA CASSTRDFTDTQYF
TRBJ2-1 TRBV12-3/TRBV12-4 NA CASSLGLAGINEQFF